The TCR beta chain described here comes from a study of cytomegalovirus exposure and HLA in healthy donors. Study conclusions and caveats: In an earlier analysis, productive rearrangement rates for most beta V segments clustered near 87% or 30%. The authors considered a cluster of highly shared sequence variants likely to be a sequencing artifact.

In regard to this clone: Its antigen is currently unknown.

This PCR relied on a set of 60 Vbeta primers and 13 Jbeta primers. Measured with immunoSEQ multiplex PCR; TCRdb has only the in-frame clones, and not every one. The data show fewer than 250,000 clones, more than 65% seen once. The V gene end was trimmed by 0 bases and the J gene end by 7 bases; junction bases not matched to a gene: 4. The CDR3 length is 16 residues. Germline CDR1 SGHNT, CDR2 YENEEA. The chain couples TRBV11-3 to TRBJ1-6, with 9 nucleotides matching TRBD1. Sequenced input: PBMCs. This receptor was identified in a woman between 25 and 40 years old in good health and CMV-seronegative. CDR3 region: CASSLDGTGLNSPLHF. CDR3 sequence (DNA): TGTGCCAGCAGCTTAGACGGGACAGGGCTAAATTCACCCCTCCACTTT.